The 31 T cell receptor beta chains given below trace back to one sample, sequenced in a study of shared clonotypes between healthy human individuals. The assay was immunoSEQ multiplex PCR, and TCRdb's table has in-frame clones only and misses some. The data show some 2.1 million clones, roughly 94% seen once. It was CD45RO-negative cells, positively selected for CCR7, that made up naive CD8 cells, with terminally differentiated effector memory CD45RA+ cells excluded. The sequenced sample was naive CD8+ T cells sorted from blood. The source is a young man in good health.

The chain uses TRBV7-8 and TRBJ2-2; the D is unclear. Germline CDR1 is SGHVS and CDR2 is FQNEAQ. This CDR3 has 13 amino acids. V was pared by 4 bases and J by 5 bases, with 8 bases between. DNA for the CDR3: TGTGCCAGCAGCTCGGCCGTGACCGGGGAGCTGTTTTTT. Amino acid sequence: CASSSAVTGELFF.

The rearrangement uses TRBV7-9 and TRBJ2-1; a possible D gene is TRBD2 (5 bases). The CDR3 is made up of 14 amino acids. With 5 bases removed from V and 5 bases from J, the gap between germline ends came to 13 bases. The germline gives CDR1 SEHNR, CDR2 FQNEAQ (reference sequence). The CDR3 loop is CASSREDGNNEQFF. CDR3 nucleotides: TGTGCCAGCAGCCGAGAAGACGGGAACAATGAGCAGTTCTTC.

The chain uses TRBV15 and TRBJ2-7; 8 bases line up with TRBD1. CDR3 size: 13 residues. J was trimmed by 10 bases and V by 3 bases; bases with no gene match: 8. Per germline, CDR1 LNHNV and CDR2 YYDKDF (reference sequence). In DNA, the CDR3 is TGTGCCACCAGCAGCAAGACAGGGGAGGTACAGTACTTC. This sequence encodes CATSSKTGEVQYF. The whole variable domain, remainder taken from reference TRBV15 and TRBJ2-7, is DAMVIQNPRYQVTQFGKPVTLSCSQTLNHNVMYWYQQKSSQAPKLLFHYYDKDFNNEADTPDNFQSRRPNTSFCFLDIRSPGLGDTAMYLCATSSKTGEVQYFGPGTRLTVT.

Notes on this clone: Other DNA sequences in this sample translate to the same CDR3. The chain employs TRBV4-3 and TRBJ2-7; TRBD1 aligns across 7 bases. The CDR3 consists of 15 residues. The germline gives CDR1 LGHNA, CDR2 YSLEER. After removal of 0 bases from V and 0 bases from J, the junction contained 2 bases not matched to a gene. CDR3 region: CASSQERGRSYEQYF. CDR3 nucleotides: TGCGCCAGCAGCCAAGAGAGGGGGCGCTCCTACGAGCAGTACTTC.

V gene TRBV13 combines with J gene TRBJ2-5, with 11 bases identical to TRBD2. V lost 5 bases and J lost 2; bases outside the gene matches: 7. There are 16 residues in the CDR3. CDR1 and CDR2 from the germline V gene are PRHDT and FYEKMQ (reference sequence). CDR3 in DNA: TGTGCCAGCAGCGTTATGACTAGCGGGAAGCAAGAGACCCAGTACTTC. Its translation: CASSVMTSGKQETQYF.

This clone has only one observation. The chain combines TRBV5-4 with TRBJ1-2, with 7 bases that match TRBD1. Germline lookup yields CDR1 SGHNT and CDR2 YYREEE (reference sequence). J was trimmed by 1 base and V by 5 bases; bases with no gene match: 8. The CDR3 has 15 residues. The CDR3 loop reads CASSHLTGLNYGYTF. The CDR3 nucleotides read TGTGCCAGCAGTCATCTGACAGGGCTTAACTATGGCTACACCTTC.

This rearrangement joins TRBV9 to TRBJ2-3; the match to TRBD1 covers 7 bases. V shed 4 bases and J 2 bases; nucleotides not matched to a gene: 4. Germline V lookup: CDR1 SGDLS, CDR2 YYNGEE. This CDR3 spans 14 amino acids. In DNA, the CDR3 is TGTGCCAGCAGCCAACAGGGGTCCACAGATACGCAGTATTTT. Translated: CASSQQGSTDTQYF.

The V call is TRBV7-9, the J call TRBJ2-1, with 10 bases that match TRBD2. V was pared by 6 bases and J by 10 bases, with 9 bases of the junction left unmatched. The germline V gene has CDR1 SEHNR and CDR2 FQNEAQ (reference sequence). The CDR3 sequence is 14 residues long. CDR3: CASRTSGIDNEQFF. DNA of the CDR3: TGTGCCAGCAGAACTAGCGGGATTGATAACGAGCAGTTCTTC.

The rearrangement uses TRBV5-1 and TRBJ2-3, with TRBD1 matching over 9 bases. The CDR3 sequence is 16 residues long. Germline V gives CDR1 SGHRS, CDR2 YFSETQ. J lost 5 bases, V lost 4 bases, and 11 bases had no gene match. CDR3 coding DNA: TGCGCCAGCAGCCACGGACAGGGGCAGGGAAGAGATACGCAGTATTTT. Encoded protein: CASSHGQGQGRDTQYF.

The chain carries TRBV11-2 and TRBJ1-3; TRBD1 is a possible D gene (6 bases). This CDR3 is built from 17 residues. The germline CDR1 and CDR2 sequences are SGHAT and FQNNGV. Trimming took 1 base from V and 1 from J, leaving 14 bases between them. CDR3: CASSLVGRGESGNTIYF. CDR3 nucleotides: TGTGCCAGCAGCTTAGTGGGCAGGGGAGAATCTGGAAACACCATATATTTT. Variable domain in full (rest from reference TRBV11-2 and TRBJ1-3): EAGVAQSPRYKIIEKRQSVAFWCNPISGHATLYWYQQILGQGPKLLIQFQNNGVVDDSQLPKDRFSAERLKGVDSTLKIQPAKLEDSAVYLCASSLVGRGESGNTIYFGEGSWLTVV.

CDR3 in DNA: TGTGCCAGCTCCGGTGGCGGGGGAGGGCCCAATGAGCAGTTCTTC. This sequence encodes CASSGGGGGPNEQFF. The chain joins TRBV5-6 to TRBJ2-1; 7 positions match TRBD2. The CDR3 spans 15 residues. Germline CDR1 and CDR2: SGHDT and YYEEEE. J was trimmed by 6 bases and V by 7 bases; bases with no gene match: 13.

The V call is TRBV7-9, the J call TRBJ2-1, with 12 bases aligning to TRBD1. CDR1 and CDR2 (germline): SEHNR, FQNEAQ (reference sequence). This CDR3 contains 16 residues. Trimming cost V 5 bases and J 5 bases; bases outside gene matches: 7. The CDR3 loop reads CASSPSGQGAHNEQFF. The CDR3 bases are TGTGCCAGCAGCCCCTCGGGACAGGGGGCCCACAATGAGCAGTTCTTC.

The V call is TRBV9, the J call TRBJ2-1; 7 nucleotides match TRBD2. CDR3 length: 16 residues. J lost 0 bases, V lost 0 bases, and 3 bases had no gene match. Germline CDR1 is SGDLS and CDR2 is YYNGEE. The CDR3 DNA is TGTGCCAGCAGCGTAGTAAGGGACTACTCCTACAATGAGCAGTTCTTC. Translation gives CASSVVRDYSYNEQFF.

This rearrangement joins TRBV6-5 to TRBJ2-1; tentatively, D is TRBD1 (5 bases). Germline loops: CDR1 MNHEY, CDR2 SVGAGI. CDR3 size: 13 residues. The V end was cut by 4 bases, the J end by 8 bases, with 12 bases between. CDR3 DNA: TGTGCCAGCAGTTCTACAGGTATCCATGAGCAGTTCTTC. Translation gives CASSSTGIHEQFF.

The chain links TRBV29-1 to TRBJ1-2, with 7 bases identical to TRBD1. Per the germline V gene, CDR1 is SQVTM and CDR2 is ANQGSEA. The CDR3 runs 13 residues. V lost 5 bases and J lost 5; bases outside the gene matches: 8. The CDR3 sequence is CSVPDRDSYGYTF. The CDR3 nucleotides are TGCAGCGTTCCCGACAGGGATTCTTATGGCTACACCTTC.

The chain recombines TRBV19 with TRBJ1-1; D remains ambiguous. V shed 5 bases and J shed 0 bases, with 13 bases lying between them. This CDR3 is 15 amino acids long. Germline V lookup: CDR1 LNHDA, CDR2 SQIVND (reference sequence). This CDR3 is CASSPRVGLNTEAFF. Written as DNA, the CDR3 is TGTGCCAGTAGTCCCCGGGTGGGCCTGAACACTGAAGCTTTCTTT.

The V call is TRBV5-6, the J call TRBJ1-2; D remains ambiguous. Germline CDR1 SGHDT, CDR2 YYEEEE. V gave up 7 bases and J gave up 7 bases, with 14 bases separating them. This CDR3 comprises 12 residues. CDR3: CASGPGNLGYTF. CDR3 coding DNA: TGTGCCAGCGGACCGGGTAATCTTGGCTACACCTTC.

V is TRBV5-6 and J is TRBJ2-7, with no clear D. CDR3 length equals 16 residues. The V gene's germline CDR1 is SGHDT and CDR2 YYEEEE. The V end lost 0 bases, the J end lost 0 bases, and 13 bases lay between the germline ends. The chain's CDR3 is CASSLEPSGPSYEQYF. The CDR3 coding sequence is TGTGCCAGCAGCTTGGAGCCCTCGGGCCCCTCCTACGAGCAGTACTTC.

This clone was seen once. This chain joins TRBV4-3 and TRBJ1-2, with 7 bases identical to TRBD1. Germline trimming cut 0 bases from V and 3 bases from J; bases unmatched to any gene: 1. Germline V gives CDR1 LGHNA, CDR2 YSLEER. This CDR3 contains 14 residues. The CDR3 region has the DNA TGCGCCAGCAGCCAAGAAACAGGGGACTATGGCTACACCTTC. This gives the protein CASSQETGDYGYTF.

This clone was observed once. The gene calls are TRBV7-9 and TRBJ2-7; D not resolved. CDR3 length: 13 amino acids. Trimming removed 5 bases from V and 2 bases from J, with 10 bases in between. CDR1 is SEHNR and CDR2 is FQNEAQ in the germline V gene (reference sequence). The CDR3 nucleotides read TGTGCCAGCAGCCCTCAGACGACCTACGAGCAGTACTTC. Its protein product is CASSPQTTYEQYF.

This chain uses TRBV28 with TRBJ1-2; a possible D gene is TRBD1 (6 bases). Trimming took 1 base from V and 4 from J, leaving 19 bases between them. CDR1 and CDR2 from the germline V gene are MDHEN and SYDVKM. The CDR3 contains 17 residues. Here the CDR3 DNA reads TGTGCCAGCAGTTTATTTGTGGGGCCCCAGGGGAGCTATGGCTACACCTTC. It encodes CASSLFVGPQGSYGYTF.

The gene calls are TRBV19 and TRBJ2-3, with D possibly being TRBD2 (6 bases). This CDR3 is 15 amino acids long. From germline, CDR1 is LNHDA and CDR2 SQIVND (reference sequence). Trimming cost V 6 bases and J 0 bases, with 13 bases left between them. DNA for the CDR3: TGTGCCAGTAGAAGAGGTACTAGCAGCACAGATACGCAGTATTTT. Translation: CASRRGTSSTDTQYF.

This clone was observed a single time. This chain uses TRBV27 with TRBJ2-7, with unresolved D. The germline gives CDR1 MNHEY, CDR2 SMNVEV (reference sequence). The CDR3 is made up of 15 amino acids. Trimming shortened V by 0 bases and J by 3 bases, and 12 bases separated the two germline ends. The CDR3, as DNA: TGTGCCAGCAGTTTATCGACCATGAGCTTCTACGAGCAGTACTTC. Translation: CASSLSTMSFYEQYF.

The chain uses TRBV14 and TRBJ2-1; the D gene is possibly TRBD2 (7 bases). V lost 3 bases and J lost 3, with 15 bases in between. CDR1 and CDR2 from the germline V gene are SGHDN and FVKESK. The CDR3 covers 16 residues. The CDR3 bases are TGTGCCAGCAGCCACAAGGGGGACTATTACTACAATGAGCAGTTCTTC. This sequence encodes CASSHKGDYYYNEQFF.

The rearrangement joins TRBV5-4 to TRBJ1-1; D gene uncertain. This CDR3 region has 13 residues. Germline CDR1 and CDR2: SGHNT and YYREEE (reference sequence). V was shortened by 2 bases and J by 1 base, with 6 bases between the two germline ends. In DNA, the CDR3 is TGTGCCAGCAGCTTTCGGGAGAACACTGAAGCTTTCTTT. Its protein product is CASSFRENTEAFF.

This clone has just one count. The chain links TRBV30 to TRBJ2-3, with D uncertain. The CDR3 totals 13 residues. Germline CDR1 reads GTSNPN; CDR2 reads SVGIG (reference sequence). The ends were cut back, 3 bases at V and 5 bases at J, with 12 bases in the middle. CDR3 in DNA: TGTGCCTGGAGCGCGACAATCGGAGATACGCAGTATTTT. Translated: CAWSATIGDTQYF.

The chain is built from TRBV2 and TRBJ2-7, with TRBD2 matching over 7 bases. Germline assignment: CDR1 SNHLY and CDR2 FYNNEI. The CDR3 is made up of 12 amino acids. The V segment lost 7 bases and the J segment 5 bases; nucleotides outside the gene matches: 5. CDR3 residues: CASIGLEHEQYF. In nucleotides, the CDR3 is TGTGCCAGCATTGGACTAGAACACGAGCAGTACTTC.

The chain uses TRBV6-5 and TRBJ1-2; TRBD1 matches 8 bases. Trimming removed 6 bases from V and 8 bases from J; junction bases left unmatched: 8. Germline values: CDR1 MNHEY, CDR2 SVGAGI. The CDR3 has 13 amino acids. The CDR3 spells CASRTGVGSGYTF. CDR3 nucleotide sequence: TGTGCCAGCAGGACAGGGGTTGGGAGCGGCTACACCTTC.

The rearrangement joins TRBV4-3 to TRBJ2-5, with TRBD2 matching 11 bases. This CDR3 is built from 17 residues. Germline V gene sequence: CDR1 LGHNA, CDR2 YSLEER. The junction had 4 bases not matched to a gene; V was cut back by 0 bases and J by 1 base. The CDR3 bases are TGCGCCAGCAGCCAAGATCTGGGACTAGCGGCCCAAGAGACCCAGTACTTC. Translation gives CASSQDLGLAAQETQYF.

Note on this clone: This same CDR3 is encoded by further DNA sequences in the sample. This chain joins TRBV5-1 and TRBJ2-7, with D tentatively TRBD1 (6 bases). CDR1 and CDR2 (germline): SGHRS, YFSETQ. This CDR3 has 14 residues. The ends were cut back, 1 base at V and 0 bases at J, with 8 bases in the middle. CDR3 coding DNA: TGCGCCAGCAGCTTGCAGGGGAGCTCCTACGAGCAGTACTTC. Translated, it gives CASSLQGSSYEQYF.

The chain recombines TRBV27 with TRBJ1-5, with a tentative D call TRBD1 (6 bases). Germline values: CDR1 MNHEY, CDR2 SMNVEV (reference sequence). CDR3 length: 14 residues. Trimming shortened V by 5 bases and J by 6 bases, and 14 bases separated the two germline ends. The CDR3 region has the DNA TGTGCCAGCAGTATACAGGGAGGGGGTCAGCCCCAGCATTTT. It codes for CASSIQGGGQPQHF.